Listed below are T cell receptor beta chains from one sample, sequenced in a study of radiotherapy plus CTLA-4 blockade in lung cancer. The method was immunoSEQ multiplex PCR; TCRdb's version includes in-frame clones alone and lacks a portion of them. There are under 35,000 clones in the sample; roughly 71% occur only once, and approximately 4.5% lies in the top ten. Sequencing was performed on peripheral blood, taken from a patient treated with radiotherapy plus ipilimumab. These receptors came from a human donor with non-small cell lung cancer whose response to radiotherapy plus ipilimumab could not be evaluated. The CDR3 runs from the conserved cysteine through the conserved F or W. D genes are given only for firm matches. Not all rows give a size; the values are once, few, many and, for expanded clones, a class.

CDR3 protein: CASTGDRWDGDTQYF
CDR3 DNA: TGTGCCAGCACTGGTGACAGGTGGGATGGAGATACGCAGTATTTT
D gene: .
clone size: once
V gene: TRBV11-1
J gene: TRBJ2-3

CDR3 protein: CASSVASGSGEQFF
CDR3 DNA: TGTGCCAGCAGCGTCGCTAGCGGGAGCGGTGAGCAGTTCTTC
D gene: TRBD2
clone size: once
V gene: TRBV9
J gene: TRBJ2-1

CDR3 protein: CGVGQAYEQYF
CDR3 DNA: TGCGGCGTTGGACAGGCCTACGAGCAGTACTTC
D gene: TRBD1
clone size: once
V gene: TRBV29-1
J gene: TRBJ2-7

CDR3 protein: CASSPTTGLVYEQYF
CDR3 DNA: TGTGCCAGCAGCCCAACAACGGGACTAGTCTACGAGCAGTACTTC
D gene: TRBD2
clone size: .
V gene: TRBV7-2
J gene: TRBJ2-7

CDR3 protein: CASSLRGLGTEAFF
CDR3 DNA: TGTGCCAGCAGCCTCAGGGGGCTCGGCACTGAAGCTTTCTTT
D gene: TRBD1
clone size: few
V gene: TRBV5-4
J gene: TRBJ1-1

CDR3 protein: CASSFSGAGGETQYF
CDR3 DNA: TGTGCCAGCAGCTTCTCGGGGGCGGGGGGGGAGACCCAGTACTTC
D gene: TRBD2
clone size: .
V gene: TRBV5-4
J gene: TRBJ2-5

CDR3 protein: CASSTPGLAVYEQYF
CDR3 DNA: TGTGCCAGTAGTACGCCGGGACTAGCGGTCTACGAGCAGTACTTC
D gene: TRBD2
clone size: .
V gene: TRBV19
J gene: TRBJ2-7

CDR3 protein: CSVEGLRTSGIGYTQYF
CDR3 DNA: TGCAGCGTTGAAGGGCTCAGGACTAGCGGGATTGGATATACGCAGTATTTT
D gene: TRBD2
clone size: .
V gene: TRBV29-1
J gene: TRBJ2-3

CDR3 protein: CASSPTDSGANVLTF
CDR3 DNA: TGCGCCAGCAGCCCGACAGACTCTGGGGCCAACGTCCTGACTTTC
D gene: .
clone size: few
V gene: TRBV5-1
J gene: TRBJ2-6

CDR3 protein: CASSTGTGNTGELFF
CDR3 DNA: TGTGCCAGCAGTACCGGGACAGGGAACACCGGGGAGCTGTTTTTT
D gene: TRBD1
clone size: .
V gene: TRBV6-4
J gene: TRBJ2-2

CDR3 protein: CSVGGTGVSKNIQYF
CDR3 DNA: TGCAGCGTTGGCGGGACAGGGGTATCCAAAAACATTCAGTACTTC
D gene: TRBD1
clone size: .
V gene: TRBV29-1
J gene: TRBJ2-4

CDR3 protein: CATLIQGMNTEAFF
CDR3 DNA: TGTGCCACCCTCATACAGGGTATGAACACTGAAGCTTTCTTT
D gene: .
clone size: .
V gene: TRBV6-5
J gene: TRBJ1-1

CDR3 protein: CASSLRTGTALYGYTF
CDR3 DNA: TGCGCCAGCAGCTTGAGAACCGGGACAGCCCTCTATGGCTACACCTTC
D gene: TRBD1
clone size: .
V gene: TRBV5-1
J gene: TRBJ1-2

CDR3 protein: CASSPWTSGYSYEQYF
CDR3 DNA: TGTGCCAGCAGCCCATGGACTAGCGGGTACTCCTACGAGCAGTACTTC
D gene: TRBD2
clone size: few
V gene: TRBV7-9
J gene: TRBJ2-7

CDR3 protein: CATSGDTEDTQYF
CDR3 DNA: TGTGCCACCAGCGGGGACACCGAAGATACGCAGTATTTT
D gene: .
clone size: .
V gene: TRBV15
J gene: TRBJ2-3

CDR3 protein: CASSEFAGAGNEQFF
CDR3 DNA: TGTGCCAGCAGTGAATTTGCAGGGGCAGGCAATGAGCAGTTCTTC
D gene: .
clone size: .
V gene: TRBV25-1
J gene: TRBJ2-1

CDR3 protein: CASRAPNTEAFF
CDR3 DNA: TGTGCCAGCAGGGCACCGAACACTGAAGCTTTCTTT
D gene: .
clone size: .
V gene: TRBV6-1
J gene: TRBJ1-1

CDR3 protein: CACTKMGQVNTEAFF
CDR3 DNA: TGTGCCTGTACCAAAATGGGACAGGTTAACACTGAAGCTTTCTTT
D gene: TRBD1
clone size: .
V gene: TRBV30
J gene: TRBJ1-1

CDR3 protein: CASSLVRGISTDTQYF
CDR3 DNA: TGTGCCAGCAGCTTAGTACGGGGGATCTCCACAGATACGCAGTATTTT
D gene: .
clone size: .
V gene: TRBV11-2
J gene: TRBJ2-3

CDR3 protein: CASSLVTRGLLGETQYF
CDR3 DNA: TGTGCCAGCAGCTTAGTAACCAGGGGGTTATTAGGAGAGACCCAGTACTTC
D gene: TRBD1
clone size: .
V gene: TRBV7-6
J gene: TRBJ2-5

CDR3 protein: CASSLQGGGQETQYF
CDR3 DNA: TGCGCCAGCAGCCTGCAGGGCGGGGGCCAAGAGACCCAGTACTTC
D gene: TRBD2
clone size: .
V gene: TRBV5-1
J gene: TRBJ2-5

CDR3 protein: CASNDMDRATDTQYF
CDR3 DNA: TGCGCCAGCAACGACATGGACAGGGCCACAGATACGCAGTATTTT
D gene: TRBD1
clone size: .
V gene: TRBV5-1
J gene: TRBJ2-3

CDR3 protein: CASKVIEVGAYEQYF
CDR3 DNA: TGTGCCAGCAAAGTAATCGAGGTGGGAGCCTACGAGCAGTACTTC
D gene: .
clone size: .
V gene: TRBV5-6
J gene: TRBJ2-7

CDR3 protein: CASIGTVGASTGRWREQFF
CDR3 DNA: TGTGCCAGCATCGGGACAGTTGGAGCGTCTACCGGGAGATGGCGTGAGCAGTTCTTC
D gene: .
clone size: .
V gene: TRBV28
J gene: TRBJ2-1

CDR3 protein: CASSPWARVTEAFF
CDR3 DNA: TGTGCCAGCAGCCCATGGGCCAGGGTAACTGAAGCTTTCTTT
D gene: .
clone size: .
V gene: TRBV7-2
J gene: TRBJ1-1

CDR3 protein: CASIRQGRTGELFF
CDR3 DNA: TGTGCCAGTATACGGCAGGGGCGCACCGGGGAGCTGTTTTTT
D gene: .
clone size: .
V gene: TRBV19
J gene: TRBJ2-2

CDR3 protein: CASQRRTEAYGYTF
CDR3 DNA: TGTGCCAGCCAAAGACGGACAGAAGCCTATGGCTACACCTTC
D gene: .
clone size: .
V gene: TRBV2
J gene: TRBJ1-2

CDR3 protein: CASSQEGTVNTGELFF
CDR3 DNA: TGCGCCAGCAGCCAAGAGGGGACAGTGAACACCGGGGAGCTGTTTTTT
D gene: TRBD1
clone size: .
V gene: TRBV4-1
J gene: TRBJ2-2

CDR3 protein: CASSLAEASGRQYF
CDR3 DNA: TGTGCCAGCAGCTTAGCGGAGGCTAGCGGGAGGCAGTACTTC
D gene: TRBD2
clone size: .
V gene: TRBV7-8
J gene: TRBJ2-7

CDR3 protein: CASSDRTEQETQYF
CDR3 DNA: TGCGCCAGCAGTGATAGGACAGAACAAGAGACCCAGTACTTC
D gene: .
clone size: .
V gene: TRBV10-2
J gene: TRBJ2-5

CDR3 protein: CSVESGQGATYEQYF
CDR3 DNA: TGCAGCGTTGAGTCAGGACAGGGGGCCACCTACGAGCAGTACTTC
D gene: TRBD1
clone size: .
V gene: TRBV29-1
J gene: TRBJ2-7

CDR3 protein: CASRGASRNTEAFF
CDR3 DNA: TGTGCCAGCCGAGGAGCGTCCCGGAACACTGAAGCTTTCTTT
D gene: .
clone size: .
V gene: TRBV6-6
J gene: TRBJ1-1

CDR3 protein: CASKSSGRAYEQYF
CDR3 DNA: TGTGCCAGCAAATCTAGCGGGAGGGCCTACGAGCAGTACTTC
D gene: TRBD2
clone size: .
V gene: TRBV2
J gene: TRBJ2-7

CDR3 protein: CASSTSQREGETQYF
CDR3 DNA: TGTGCCAGCAGCACCTCGCAGCGGGAGGGAGAGACCCAGTACTTC
D gene: TRBD2
clone size: .
V gene: TRBV7-9
J gene: TRBJ2-5

CDR3 protein: CASSEYRGTEAFF
CDR3 DNA: TGTGCCAGCAGTGAGTACAGGGGGACTGAAGCTTTCTTT
D gene: TRBD1
clone size: .
V gene: TRBV6-1
J gene: TRBJ1-1

CDR3 protein: CASHAAGESWETQYF
CDR3 DNA: TGTGCCAGCCATGCAGCGGGAGAATCTTGGGAGACCCAGTACTTC
D gene: TRBD2
clone size: .
V gene: TRBV28
J gene: TRBJ2-5

CDR3 protein: CASSLQAGLTYEQYF
CDR3 DNA: TGTGCCAGCAGCTTACAAGCGGGACTCACCTACGAGCAGTACTTC
D gene: TRBD2
clone size: .
V gene: TRBV11-2
J gene: TRBJ2-7

CDR3 protein: CASSGGLGNTEAFF
CDR3 DNA: TGTGCCAGCAGTGGGGGGCTAGGAAACACTGAAGCTTTCTTT
D gene: .
clone size: .
V gene: TRBV2
J gene: TRBJ1-1

CDR3 protein: CASSVGGFNYGYTF
CDR3 DNA: TGTGCCAGCAGCGTAGGGGGCTTTAACTATGGCTACACCTTC
D gene: .
clone size: .
V gene: TRBV9
J gene: TRBJ1-2

CDR3 protein: CASSGRGTQYF
CDR3 DNA: TGTGCCAGCAGCGGACGGGGTACGCAGTATTTT
D gene: .
clone size: .
V gene: TRBV6-5
J gene: TRBJ2-3

CDR3 protein: CASSPSIGGSGNTIYF
CDR3 DNA: TGCGCCAGCAGCCCGAGTATAGGAGGCTCTGGAAACACCATATATTTT
D gene: .
clone size: .
V gene: TRBV5-1
J gene: TRBJ1-3

CDR3 protein: CASSQAYPGQTYGYTF
CDR3 DNA: TGCGCCAGCAGCCAAGCTTACCCAGGACAGACGTATGGCTACACCTTC
D gene: .
clone size: few
V gene: TRBV4-3
J gene: TRBJ1-2

CDR3 protein: CASSLAAGSYEQYF
CDR3 DNA: TGCGCCAGCAGCTTGGCTGCGGGCAGCTACGAGCAGTACTTC
D gene: .
clone size: .
V gene: TRBV5-1
J gene: TRBJ2-7

CDR3 protein: CASSPRASGASNEQFF
CDR3 DNA: TGTGCCAGCAGCCCGAGAGCTAGCGGAGCCTCCAATGAGCAGTTCTTC
D gene: TRBD2
clone size: .
V gene: TRBV25-1
J gene: TRBJ2-1

CDR3 protein: CASSQQAGGAETQYF
CDR3 DNA: TGTGCCAGCAGCCAACAAGCGGGAGGGGCAGAGACCCAGTACTTC
D gene: TRBD2
clone size: few
V gene: TRBV7-2
J gene: TRBJ2-5

CDR3 protein: CASSHGQGDEKLFF
CDR3 DNA: TGTGCCAGCAGCCATGGCCAGGGGGACGAAAAACTGTTTTTT
D gene: TRBD1
clone size: few
V gene: TRBV6-6
J gene: TRBJ1-4

CDR3 protein: CASSTNAGDGYTF
CDR3 DNA: TGTGCCAGCAGCACTAACGCGGGAGATGGCTACACCTTC
D gene: .
clone size: .
V gene: TRBV7-9
J gene: TRBJ1-2

CDR3 protein: CASSYTSGITYNEQFF
CDR3 DNA: TGTGCCAGCAGCTACACTAGCGGGATAACCTACAATGAGCAGTTCTTC
D gene: TRBD2
clone size: once
V gene: TRBV5-6
J gene: TRBJ2-1

CDR3 protein: CASSYGTGDYEQYF
CDR3 DNA: TGTGCCAGCAGTTACGGGACAGGGGACTACGAGCAGTACTTC
D gene: TRBD1
clone size: .
V gene: TRBV6-5
J gene: TRBJ2-7

CDR3 protein: CATSRAAGVRGTLAYNEQFF
CDR3 DNA: TGTGCCACCAGCAGAGCAGCGGGAGTAAGGGGGACATTGGCCTACAATGAGCAGTTCTTC
D gene: TRBD2
clone size: .
V gene: TRBV15
J gene: TRBJ2-1

CDR3 protein: CASSVSNSGNEQFF
CDR3 DNA: TGTGCCAGCAGCGTATCAAACTCGGGCAATGAGCAGTTCTTC
D gene: .
clone size: .
V gene: TRBV9
J gene: TRBJ2-1

CDR3 protein: CASSVVGGSGELFF
CDR3 DNA: TGTGCCAGCAGCGTAGTAGGGGGCTCCGGGGAGCTGTTTTTT
D gene: TRBD1
clone size: .
V gene: TRBV9
J gene: TRBJ2-2